The TCR beta chain described here comes from a study of shared clonotypes between healthy human individuals. For this clone: Its cognate antigen is unknown.

In the original workflow: Filtering differed, since immunoSEQ gave only junction sequences and no quality scores. Clones were sequenced by immunoSEQ multiplex PCR, and TCRdb holds only the in-frame ones, with some missing. Clone size and the V and J calls come from that table; the DNA yielded D and trimming. Seen here are about 2 million clones, less than 95% observed once, and the top ten hold 1% to 1.5%. Positive CCR7 selection of CD45RO-negative cells yielded the naive CD8 cells, and terminally differentiated effector memory CD45RA+ cells were excluded. The study's findings and limits: Large depth notwithstanding, sorted-subset sequencing proved incomplete by rarefaction. Among donors, sharing of clonotypes was expected to be affected by sequencing depth.

V lost 3 bases and J lost 4, with 9 bases in between. CDR3 length: 13 amino acids. Germline values: CDR1 MGHRA, CDR2 YSYEKL. The J gene is TRBJ2-5, the V gene TRBV4-1; a possible D gene is TRBD1 (6 bases). Sequencing was carried out using naive CD8+ T cells sorted from blood. The clonotype originates from a man aged 18 to 30 in good health. CDR3 sequence reads: CASSHRQAETQYF. The DNA for the CDR3 is TGCGCCAGCAGCCATCGACAGGCAGAGACCCAGTACTTC.